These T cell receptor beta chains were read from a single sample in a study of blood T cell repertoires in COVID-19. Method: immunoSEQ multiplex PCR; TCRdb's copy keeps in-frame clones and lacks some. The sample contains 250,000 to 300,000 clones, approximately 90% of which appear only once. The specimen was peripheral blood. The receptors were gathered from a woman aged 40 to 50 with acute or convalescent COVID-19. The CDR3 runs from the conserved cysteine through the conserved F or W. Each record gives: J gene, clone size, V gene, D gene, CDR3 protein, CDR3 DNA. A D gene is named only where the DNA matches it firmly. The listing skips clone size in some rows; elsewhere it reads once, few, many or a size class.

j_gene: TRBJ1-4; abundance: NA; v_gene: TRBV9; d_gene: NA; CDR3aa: CASNPRGGSANEKLFF; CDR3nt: TGTGCCAGCAACCCGCGGGGGGGTTCGGCTAATGAAAAACTGTTTTTT
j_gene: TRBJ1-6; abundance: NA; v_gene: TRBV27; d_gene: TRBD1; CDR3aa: CASRRTGLSSYNSPLHF; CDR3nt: TGTGCCAGCAGGCGGACAGGACTAAGCTCCTATAATTCACCCCTCCACTTT
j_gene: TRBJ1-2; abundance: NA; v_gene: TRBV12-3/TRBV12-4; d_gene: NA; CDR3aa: CASSLAQEGGYTF; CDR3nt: TGTGCCAGCAGTTTAGCACAGGAGGGAGGCTACACCTTC
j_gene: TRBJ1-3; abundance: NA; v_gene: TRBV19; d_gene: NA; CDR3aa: CASSIAGNTIYF; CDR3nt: TGTGCCAGTAGTATAGCGGGAAACACCATATATTTT
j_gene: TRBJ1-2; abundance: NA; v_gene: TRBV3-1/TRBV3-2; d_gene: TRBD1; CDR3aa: CASSQRQGIGYTF; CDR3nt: TGTGCCAGCAGCCAACGACAGGGGATCGGCTACACCTTC
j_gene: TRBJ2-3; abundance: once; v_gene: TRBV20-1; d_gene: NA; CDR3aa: CSASVGGLADTQYF; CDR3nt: TGCAGTGCTAGTGTGGGGGGGCTAGCAGATACGCAGTATTTT
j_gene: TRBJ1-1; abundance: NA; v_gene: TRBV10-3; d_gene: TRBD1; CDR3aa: CATGTGMNTEAFF; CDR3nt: TGTGCCACCGGGACAGGGATGAACACTGAAGCTTTCTTT
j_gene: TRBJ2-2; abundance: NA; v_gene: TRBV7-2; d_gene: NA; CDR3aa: CASSLGPGYGELFF; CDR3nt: TGTGCCAGCAGCTTAGGTCCAGGGTACGGGGAGCTGTTTTTT
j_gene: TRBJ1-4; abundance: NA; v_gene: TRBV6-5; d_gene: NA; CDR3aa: CASLTGTNEKLFF; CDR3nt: TGTGCCAGCCTGACGGGGACTAATGAAAAACTGTTTTTT
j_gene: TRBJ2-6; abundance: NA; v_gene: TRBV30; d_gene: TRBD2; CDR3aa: CAWSHLAGVVSGANVLTF; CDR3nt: TGTGCCTGGAGCCATCTAGCGGGGGTCGTCTCTGGGGCCAACGTCCTGACTTTC
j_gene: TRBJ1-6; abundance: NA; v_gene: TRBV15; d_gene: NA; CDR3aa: CATIGNSPLHF; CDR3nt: TGTGCCACGATCGGTAATTCACCCCTCCACTTT
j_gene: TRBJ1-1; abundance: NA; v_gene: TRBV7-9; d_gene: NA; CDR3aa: CASSLSGTEAFF; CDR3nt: TGTGCCAGCAGCTTATCCGGGACTGAAGCTTTCTTT
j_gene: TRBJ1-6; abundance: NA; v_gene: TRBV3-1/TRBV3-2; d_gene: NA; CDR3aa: CASSRANSPLHF; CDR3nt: TGTGCCAGCAGCCGTGCGAATTCACCCCTCCACTTT
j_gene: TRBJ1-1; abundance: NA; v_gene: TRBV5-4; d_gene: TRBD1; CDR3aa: CASSLRKAPGQGNTEAFF; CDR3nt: TGTGCCAGCAGCTTGAGAAAAGCCCCGGGACAGGGGAACACTGAAGCTTTCTTT
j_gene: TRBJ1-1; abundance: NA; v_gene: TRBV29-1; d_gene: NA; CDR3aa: CSVSGRTEAFF; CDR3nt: TGCAGCGTTTCCGGTCGCACTGAAGCTTTCTTT
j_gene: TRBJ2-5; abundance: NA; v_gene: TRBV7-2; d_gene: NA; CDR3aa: CASSFGGAFGQETQYF; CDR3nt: TGTGCCAGCAGCTTTGGGGGGGCTTTTGGGCAAGAGACCCAGTACTTC
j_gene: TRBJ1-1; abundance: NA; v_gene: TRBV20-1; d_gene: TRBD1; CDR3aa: CSASSGQWIGGVTEAFF; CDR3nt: TGCAGTGCTAGTTCGGGACAGTGGATCGGGGGGGTAACTGAAGCTTTCTTT
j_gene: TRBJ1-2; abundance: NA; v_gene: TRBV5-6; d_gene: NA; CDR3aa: CASSGAVGFLGYTF; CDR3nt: TGTGCCAGCAGCGGGGCCGTGGGCTTCCTTGGCTACACCTTC
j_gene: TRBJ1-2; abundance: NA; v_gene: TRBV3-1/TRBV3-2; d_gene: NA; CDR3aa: CASSQGSQGYGYTF; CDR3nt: TGTGCCAGCAGCCAAGGGAGCCAGGGCTATGGCTACACCTTC
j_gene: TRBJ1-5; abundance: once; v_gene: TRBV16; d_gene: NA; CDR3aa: CASSQYGRANQPQHF; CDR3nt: TGTGCCAGCAGCCAATATGGCAGGGCAAATCAGCCCCAGCATTTT